The rows below give T cell receptor beta chains drawn from one sample of a study of blood T cell repertoires in COVID-19. Assay: immunoSEQ multiplex PCR; the TCRdb copy retains only in-frame clones and omits some. This table has about 140,000 clones, 80% to 85% appearing once. Sample: peripheral blood. All receptors come from a woman at least 80 years old with acute or convalescent COVID-19. Both conserved end residues are part of each CDR3. Fields, in order: clone size, V gene, CDR3 length, J gene, D gene, CDR3 protein, CDR3 DNA. D genes are given only for firm matches. Size is omitted from some rows. Given values are once, few, many or a class for expanded clones.

.	TRBV25-1	13	TRBJ2-2	.	CASSSLRAGELFF	TGTGCCAGCAGTTCACTGCGGGCCGGGGAGCTGTTTTTT
.	TRBV6-6	13	TRBJ1-2	TRBD1	CASSTGVGDGYTF	TGTGCCAGCAGTACAGGGGTTGGAGATGGCTACACCTTC
.	TRBV12-5	12	TRBJ1-1	.	CASGLWNTEAFF	TGTGCTAGTGGTCTATGGAACACTGAAGCTTTCTTT
.	TRBV5-1	15	TRBJ2-2	.	CASSLAGVSTGELFF	TGCGCCAGCAGCTTAGCAGGGGTGAGCACCGGGGAGCTGTTTTTT
.	TRBV6-5	15	TRBJ2-3	TRBD2	CASSYRREGTDTQYF	TGTGCCAGCAGTTATCGCAGGGAGGGGACAGATACGCAGTATTTT
.	TRBV5-1	16	TRBJ2-1	TRBD2	CASSPGLAFKYNEQFF	TGCGCCAGCAGCCCGGGACTAGCTTTTAAATACAATGAGCAGTTCTTC
.	TRBV5-1	15	TRBJ2-5	.	CASSAGAVAQETQYF	TGCGCCAGCAGCGCGGGCGCCGTGGCACAAGAGACCCAGTACTTC
.	TRBV21-1	13	TRBJ1-1	.	CASSKGAGTEAFF	TGTGCCAGCAGCAAAGGAGCCGGCACTGAAGCTTTCTTT
.	TRBV7-6	15	TRBJ2-1	TRBD2	CASSRASGSYNEQFF	TGTGCCAGCAGCCGAGCTAGCGGGAGTTACAATGAGCAGTTCTTC
.	TRBV9	17	TRBJ2-2	TRBD2	CASSVAASGFGTGELFF	TGTGCCAGCAGCGTAGCCGCTAGCGGGTTCGGCACCGGGGAGCTGTTTTTT
.	TRBV5-3	16	TRBJ1-5	TRBD1	CARSLDWTGTADTQHF	TGTGCCAGAAGCTTGGACTGGACAGGGACGGCAGATACGCAGCATTTT
.	TRBV11-2	15	TRBJ2-7	TRBD2	CASSFRLARSYEQYF	TGTGCCAGCAGCTTTCGACTAGCCCGCTCCTACGAGCAGTACTTC
.	TRBV15	16	TRBJ2-5	TRBD1	CATSTDRDLTQETQYF	TGTGCCACCAGTACCGACAGGGACCTTACTCAAGAGACCCAGTACTTC
.	TRBV6-1	14	TRBJ1-3	.	CASSTPGLGNTIYF	TGTGCCAGCAGCACCCCGGGGTTAGGAAACACCATATATTTT
.	TRBV24-1	18	TRBJ2-3	TRBD2	CATSDRSLAGGSTDTQYF	TGTGCCACCAGTGACCGTAGTTTAGCGGGAGGGAGCACAGATACGCAGTATTTT
.	TRBV3-1/TRBV3-2	15	TRBJ2-5	TRBD2	CASSRYGGGVETQYF	TGTGCCAGCAGCCGCTACGGCGGGGGGGTAGAGACCCAGTACTTC
.	TRBV7-9	16	TRBJ1-4	TRBD1	CASSLAGGQGTEKLFF	TGTGCCAGCAGCTTAGCAGGGGGACAGGGGACTGAAAAACTGTTTTTT
.	TRBV27	18	TRBJ2-3	TRBD2	CASSLLAGGTTRTDTQYF	TGTGCCAGCAGTTTACTAGCGGGGGGAACGACTCGCACAGATACGCAGTATTTT
.	TRBV5-4	15	TRBJ1-2	.	CASSLAGGARGGYTF	TGTGCCAGCAGCTTGGCCGGCGGGGCGAGGGGAGGCTACACCTTC
.	TRBV18	16	TRBJ2-1	.	CASSPALGGTYNEQFF	TGTGCCAGCTCACCAGCTTTGGGGGGAACCTACAATGAGCAGTTCTTC
.	TRBV30	13	TRBJ1-6	.	CAWSSGEFSPLHF	TGTGCCTGGAGTTCAGGGGAATTCTCACCCCTCCACTTT
.	TRBV28	14	TRBJ2-7	TRBD2	CASGRGGTPSEQYF	TGTGCCAGCGGTAGGGGAGGGACCCCATCCGAGCAGTACTTC
.	TRBV10-3	12	TRBJ1-1	.	CAIRLNRNEAFF	TGTGCCATCAGGCTGAACAGGAATGAAGCTTTCTTT
.	TRBV15	19	TRBJ1-4	TRBD1	CATSRDLLGTVATNEKLFF	TGTGCCACCAGCAGAGATCTACTCGGGACAGTTGCAACTAATGAAAAACTGTTTTTT
.	TRBV21-1	17	TRBJ1-1	.	CASTPRGCERLNTEAFF	TGTGCCAGCACCCCCCGGGGTTGTGAGCGCCTGAACACTGAAGCTTTCTTT
.	TRBV21-1	16	TRBJ2-7	.	CASSPKQTPESHEQYF	TGTGCCAGCAGCCCAAAACAGACCCCCGAATCACACGAGCAGTACTTC
.	TRBV2	15	TRBJ1-2	.	CASSEAPGAGYGYTF	TGTGCCAGCAGTGAAGCCCCAGGGGCCGGCTATGGCTACACCTTC
.	TRBV7-2	13	TRBJ1-5	.	CASSKNGDQPQHF	TGTGCCAGCAGCAAAAACGGGGATCAGCCCCAGCATTTT
few	TRBV5-1	15	TRBJ2-7	TRBD1	CASSLIPGQGNEQYF	TGCGCCAGCAGCCTAATCCCGGGACAGGGAAACGAGCAGTACTTC
.	TRBV7-9	11	TRBJ1-1	.	CASSPGTQAFF	TGTGCCAGCAGCCCCGGGACACAAGCTTTCTTT
.	TRBV9	16	TRBJ2-3	.	CASSSGQSSFTDTQYF	TGTGCCAGCAGCAGTGGACAGTCTTCCTTCACAGATACGCAGTATTTT
.	TRBV4-2	14	TRBJ1-2	TRBD1	CASSQEDRGYGYTF	TGTGCCAGCAGCCAAGAGGACAGGGGCTATGGCTACACCTTC
once	TRBV6-5	15	TRBJ2-7	.	CASSKPPDKFYEQYF	TGTGCCAGCAGTAAACCCCCAGACAAATTCTACGAGCAGTACTTC
.	TRBV3-1/TRBV3-2	14	TRBJ2-2	.	CASSLGPNTGELFF	TGTGCCAGCAGCCTGGGCCCGAACACCGGGGAGCTGTTTTTT
once	TRBV7-9	15	TRBJ2-3	.	CASSLAGAQGNTQYF	TGTGCCAGCAGCTTAGCTGGAGCACAGGGAAATACGCAGTATTTT
.	TRBV13	14	TRBJ2-5	TRBD2	CASSSGLGVKTQYF	TGTGCCAGCAGCTCGGGACTAGGGGTGAAGACCCAGTACTTC
few	TRBV2	14	TRBJ1-2	TRBD1	CASREGQGAYGYTF	TGTGCCAGCAGGGAGGGACAGGGGGCCTATGGCTACACCTTC
.	TRBV5-1	15	TRBJ1-4	TRBD1	CASSLDTGQGEKLFF	TGCGCCAGCAGCTTGGACACGGGACAGGGCGAAAAACTGTTTTTT
.	TRBV2	18	TRBJ1-2	.	CASSAPSTVPRVDYGYTF	TGTGCCAGCAGTGCACCATCAACGGTACCTCGGGTTGACTATGGCTACACCTTC
.	TRBV10-3	13	TRBJ2-2	.	CAIGAGRTGELFF	TGTGCCATCGGGGCGGGGAGGACCGGGGAGCTGTTTTTT
once	TRBV28	17	TRBJ2-1	TRBD2	CASSLPPGLAGRYEQFF	TGTGCCAGCAGTCTACCTCCGGGACTAGCGGGAAGGTATGAGCAGTTCTTC
once	TRBV6-5	14	TRBJ2-5	.	CASRARIGKETQYF	TGTGCCAGCAGGGCTCGGATCGGGAAGGAGACCCAGTACTTC
.	TRBV20-1	11	TRBJ2-7	.	CSAEWSYEQYF	TGCAGTGCAGAGTGGTCGTACGAGCAGTACTTC
many	TRBV5-1	15	TRBJ2-7	TRBD2	CASSLVGGAVYEQYF	TGCGCCAGCAGCTTGGTGGGAGGGGCAGTCTACGAGCAGTACTTC
.	TRBV20-1	11	TRBJ2-1	.	CSAIDYPEQFF	TGCAGTGCTATCGACTACCCTGAGCAGTTCTTC
.	TRBV5-5	18	TRBJ2-7	.	CASSAKDLGFSESYEQYF	TGTGCCAGCAGCGCTAAAGACTTGGGGTTTAGCGAATCCTACGAGCAGTACTTC
.	TRBV10-1	16	TRBJ2-7	.	CASSESIDRESYEQYF	TGCGCCAGCAGTGAGTCGATTGACCGGGAGTCCTACGAGCAGTACTTC
.	TRBV3-1/TRBV3-2	15	TRBJ2-1	TRBD1	CASSQYGTGHNEQFF	TGTGCCAGCAGCCAATACGGGACAGGCCACAATGAGCAGTTCTTC
.	TRBV2	14	TRBJ2-7	TRBD1	CASSGQGVRYEQYF	TGTGCCAGCAGTGGGCAGGGGGTTCGGTACGAGCAGTACTTC
.	TRBV7-2	15	TRBJ2-7	.	CASSLELVGGYEQYF	TGTGCCAGCAGCTTAGAGTTGGTGGGAGGCTACGAGCAGTACTTC